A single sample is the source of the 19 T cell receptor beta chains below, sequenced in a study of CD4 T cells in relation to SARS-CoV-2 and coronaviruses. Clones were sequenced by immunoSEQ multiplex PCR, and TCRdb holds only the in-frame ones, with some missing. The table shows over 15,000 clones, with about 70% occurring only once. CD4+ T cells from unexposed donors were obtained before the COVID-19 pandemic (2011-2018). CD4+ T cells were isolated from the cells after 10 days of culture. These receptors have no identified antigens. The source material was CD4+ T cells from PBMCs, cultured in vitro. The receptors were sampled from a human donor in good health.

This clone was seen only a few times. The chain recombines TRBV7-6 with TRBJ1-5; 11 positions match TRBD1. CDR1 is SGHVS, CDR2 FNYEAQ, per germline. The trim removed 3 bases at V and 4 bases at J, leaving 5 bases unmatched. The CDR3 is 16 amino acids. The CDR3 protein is CASSLSGTGGNQPQHF. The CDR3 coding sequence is TGTGCCAGCAGCTTGTCCGGGACAGGGGGTAATCAGCCCCAGCATTTT.

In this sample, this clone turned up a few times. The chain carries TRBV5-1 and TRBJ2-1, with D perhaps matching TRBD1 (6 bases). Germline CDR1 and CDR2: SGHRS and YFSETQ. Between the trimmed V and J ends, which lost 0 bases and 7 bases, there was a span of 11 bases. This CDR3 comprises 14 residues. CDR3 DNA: TGCGCCAGCAGCTTGGACAGGGTGGGGAATGAGCAGTTCTTC. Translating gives CASSLDRVGNEQFF.

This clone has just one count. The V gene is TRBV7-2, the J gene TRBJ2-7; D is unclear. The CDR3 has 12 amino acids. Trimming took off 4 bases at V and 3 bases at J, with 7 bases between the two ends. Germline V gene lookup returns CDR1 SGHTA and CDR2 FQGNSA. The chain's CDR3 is CASSSQNYEQYF. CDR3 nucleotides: TGTGCCAGCAGCTCGCAGAACTACGAGCAGTACTTC.

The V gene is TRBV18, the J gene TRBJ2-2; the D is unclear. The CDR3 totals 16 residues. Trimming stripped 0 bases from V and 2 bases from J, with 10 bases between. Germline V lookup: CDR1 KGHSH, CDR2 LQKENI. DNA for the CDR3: TGTGCCAGCTCACCACCGGGCGGAAGAAACACCGGGGAGCTGTTTTTT. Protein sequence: CASSPPGGRNTGELFF.

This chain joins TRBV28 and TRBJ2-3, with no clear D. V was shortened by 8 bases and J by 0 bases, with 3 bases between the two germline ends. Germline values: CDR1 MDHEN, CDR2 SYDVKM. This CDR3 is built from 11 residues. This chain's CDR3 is CASYSTDTQYF. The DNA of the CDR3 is TGTGCCAGCTATAGCACAGATACGCAGTATTTT. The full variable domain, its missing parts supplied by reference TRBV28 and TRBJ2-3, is DVKVTQSSRYLVKRTGEKVFLECVQDMDHENMFWYRQDPGLGLRLIYFSYDVKMKEKGDIPEGYSVSREKKERFSLILESASTNQTSMYLCASYSTDTQYFGPGTRLTVL.

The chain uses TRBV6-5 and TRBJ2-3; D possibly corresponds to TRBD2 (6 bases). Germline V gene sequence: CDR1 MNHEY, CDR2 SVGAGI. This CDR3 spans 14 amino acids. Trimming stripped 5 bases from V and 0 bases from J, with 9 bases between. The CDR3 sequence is CASSLALSTDTQYF. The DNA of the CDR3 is TGTGCCAGCAGTCTAGCGCTTAGCACAGATACGCAGTATTTT.

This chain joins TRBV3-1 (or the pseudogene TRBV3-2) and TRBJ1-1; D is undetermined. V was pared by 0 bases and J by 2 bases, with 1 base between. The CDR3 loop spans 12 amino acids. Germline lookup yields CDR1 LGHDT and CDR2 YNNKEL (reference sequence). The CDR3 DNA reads TGTGCCAGCAGCCAAGAAAACACTGAAGCTTTCTTT. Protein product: CASSQENTEAFF.

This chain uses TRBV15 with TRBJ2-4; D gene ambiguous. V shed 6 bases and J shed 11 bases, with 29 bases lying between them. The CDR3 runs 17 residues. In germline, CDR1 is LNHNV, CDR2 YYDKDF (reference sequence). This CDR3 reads CATSPSAGLLIKTFQYF. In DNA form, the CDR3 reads TGTGCCACCAGTCCCTCCGCTGGGCTACTAATAAAGACGTTTCAGTACTTC.

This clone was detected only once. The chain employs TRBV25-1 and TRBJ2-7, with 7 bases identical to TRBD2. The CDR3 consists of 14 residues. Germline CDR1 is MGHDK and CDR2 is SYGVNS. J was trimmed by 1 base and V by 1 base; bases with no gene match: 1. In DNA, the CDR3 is TGTGCCAGCAGTGAATGGGGGGGGTCCTACGAGCAGTACTTC. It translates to CASSEWGGSYEQYF.

In nucleotides, the CDR3 is TGTGCCAGCAGTGAAAGTAGGTGGAGGCGCTATGGCTACACCTTC. This gives the protein CASSESRWRRYGYTF. The chain couples TRBV6-1 to TRBJ1-2; no clear D gene. CDR1 and CDR2 (germline): MNHNS, SASEGT. The CDR3 covers 15 residues. Trimming stripped 2 bases from V and 4 bases from J, with 14 bases between.

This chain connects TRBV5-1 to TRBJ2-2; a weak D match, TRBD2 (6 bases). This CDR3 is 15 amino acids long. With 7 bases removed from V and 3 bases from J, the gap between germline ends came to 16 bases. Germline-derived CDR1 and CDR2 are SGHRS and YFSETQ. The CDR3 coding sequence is TGCGCCAGCGGCACCGGGGGAATGGACACCGGGGAGCTGTTTTTT. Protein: CASGTGGMDTGELFF.

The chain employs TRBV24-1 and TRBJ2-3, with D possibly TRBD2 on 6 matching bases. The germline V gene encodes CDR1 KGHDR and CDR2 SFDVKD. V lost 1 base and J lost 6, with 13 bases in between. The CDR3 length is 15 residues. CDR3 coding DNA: TGTGCCACCAGTGATTTTGAGCGGGCCCCGGATACGCAGTATTTT. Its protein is CATSDFERAPDTQYF.

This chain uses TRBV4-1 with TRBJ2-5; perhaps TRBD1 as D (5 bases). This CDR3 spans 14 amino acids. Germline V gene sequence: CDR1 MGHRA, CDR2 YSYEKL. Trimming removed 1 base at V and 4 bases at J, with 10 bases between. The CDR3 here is CASSQAQGGETQYF. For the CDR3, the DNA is TGCGCCAGCAGCCAAGCGCAGGGTGGAGAGACCCAGTACTTC.

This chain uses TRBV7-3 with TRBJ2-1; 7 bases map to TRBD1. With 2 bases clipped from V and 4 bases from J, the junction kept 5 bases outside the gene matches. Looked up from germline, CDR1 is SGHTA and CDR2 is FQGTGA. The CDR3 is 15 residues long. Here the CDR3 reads CASSLSGQAYNEQFF. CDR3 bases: TGTGCCAGCAGCTTATCTGGACAGGCATACAATGAGCAGTTCTTC.

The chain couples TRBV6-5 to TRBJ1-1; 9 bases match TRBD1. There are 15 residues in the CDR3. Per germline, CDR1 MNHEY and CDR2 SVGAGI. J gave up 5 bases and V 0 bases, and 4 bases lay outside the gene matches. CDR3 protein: CASSYSGTGKTEAFF. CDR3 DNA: TGTGCCAGCAGTTACTCGGGGACAGGGAAAACTGAAGCTTTCTTT.

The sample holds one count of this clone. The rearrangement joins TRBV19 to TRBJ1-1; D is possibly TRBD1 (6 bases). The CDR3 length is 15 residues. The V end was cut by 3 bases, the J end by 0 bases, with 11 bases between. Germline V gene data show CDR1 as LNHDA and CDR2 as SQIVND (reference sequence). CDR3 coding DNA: TGTGCCAGTAGTATCAGGGGCCCTTTGAACACTGAAGCTTTCTTT. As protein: CASSIRGPLNTEAFF.

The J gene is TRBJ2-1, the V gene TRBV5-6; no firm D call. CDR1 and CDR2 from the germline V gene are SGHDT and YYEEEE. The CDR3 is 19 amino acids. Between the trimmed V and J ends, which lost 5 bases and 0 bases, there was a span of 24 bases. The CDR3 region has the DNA TGTGCCAGCAGAAACCCAAGGCGGCAGACGTTCGCCTCCTACAATGAGCAGTTCTTC. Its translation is CASRNPRRQTFASYNEQFF.

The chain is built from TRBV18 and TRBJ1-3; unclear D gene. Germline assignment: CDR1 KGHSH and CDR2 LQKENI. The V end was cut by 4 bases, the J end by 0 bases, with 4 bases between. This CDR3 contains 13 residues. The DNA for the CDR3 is TGTGCCAGCTCACAGGACTCTGGAAACACCATATATTTT. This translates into CASSQDSGNTIYF.

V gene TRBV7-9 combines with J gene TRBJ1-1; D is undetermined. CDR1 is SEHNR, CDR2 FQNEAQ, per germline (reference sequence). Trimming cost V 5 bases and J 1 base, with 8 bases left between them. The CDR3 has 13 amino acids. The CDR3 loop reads CASSNEGNTEAFF. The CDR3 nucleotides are TGTGCCAGCAGCAACGAGGGGAACACTGAAGCTTTCTTT.